This T cell receptor (beta chain) emerged from a study of blood T cell repertoires in COVID-19. Study information: T cells, B-cell-depleted T cells, or PBMCs provided the cDNA or gDNA that served as material.

V lost 1 base, J lost 5 bases, and 9 bases lay in between. CDR1 SGDLS and CDR2 YYNGEE come from the germline V gene. The CDR3 spans 14 residues. Produced via immunoSEQ multiplex PCR; TCRdb's table is partial and in-frame only. Of some 510,000 clones listed, more than 75% were seen once; the top ten hold 1.5% to 2%. Clinical histories supplied by participants themselves formed the basis of cohort assignment. Two negative PCRs, clearance, or symptom resolution were required of recovered Cohort 3 donors. This clonotype originated in a woman between 40 and 50 years old who had recovered from COVID-19. Sequences were obtained from PBMCs or T cells enriched from blood (not recorded which). The chain joins TRBV9 to TRBJ1-4; D might be TRBD1 (5 bases). CDR3 DNA: TGTGCCAGCAGCGTATCACAGGCAAATGAAAAACTGTTTTTT. Translating it yields CASSVSQANEKLFF. Full variable domain (remainder filled in from reference TRBV9 and TRBJ1-4): DSGVTQTPKHLITATGQRVTLRCSPRSGDLSVYWYQQSLDQGLQFLIQYYNGEERAKGNILERFSAQQFPDLHSELNLSSLELGDSALYFCASSVSQANEKLFFGSGTQLSVL.